The T cell receptor (beta chain) described here comes from a study of Graves' ophthalmopathy and Graves' hyperthyroidism. Amplification from RNA transcripts yielded the TCR beta CDR3 regions. The workflow started with a first-round RT-PCR run with HTBI primers and then moved on to a second-round multiplex PCR. MiXCR was run by TCRdb on the multiplex PCR reads, yielding one entry per CDR3 protein. The profile covers 900,000 to 1,200,000 distinct CDR3 sequences, with 35% to 45% appearing a single time and 8.5% to 14% taken by the ten largest. This clonotype was counted ten times or more. The CDR3 has 15 amino acids. Trimming stripped 7 bases from V and 8 bases from J, with 21 bases between. Germline CDR1 reads SGDLS; CDR2 reads YYNGEE.

The sequenced sample consisted of peripheral blood or thyroid tissue (not recorded which). This sequence originates from an adult man with Graves' hyperthyroidism. The chain recombines TRBV9 with TRBJ1-4, with D unclear. CDR3: CASSDPTSKTEKLFF. The DNA for the CDR3 is TGTGCCAGCTCAGACCCGACCTCCAAAACGGAAAAACTGTTTTTT.